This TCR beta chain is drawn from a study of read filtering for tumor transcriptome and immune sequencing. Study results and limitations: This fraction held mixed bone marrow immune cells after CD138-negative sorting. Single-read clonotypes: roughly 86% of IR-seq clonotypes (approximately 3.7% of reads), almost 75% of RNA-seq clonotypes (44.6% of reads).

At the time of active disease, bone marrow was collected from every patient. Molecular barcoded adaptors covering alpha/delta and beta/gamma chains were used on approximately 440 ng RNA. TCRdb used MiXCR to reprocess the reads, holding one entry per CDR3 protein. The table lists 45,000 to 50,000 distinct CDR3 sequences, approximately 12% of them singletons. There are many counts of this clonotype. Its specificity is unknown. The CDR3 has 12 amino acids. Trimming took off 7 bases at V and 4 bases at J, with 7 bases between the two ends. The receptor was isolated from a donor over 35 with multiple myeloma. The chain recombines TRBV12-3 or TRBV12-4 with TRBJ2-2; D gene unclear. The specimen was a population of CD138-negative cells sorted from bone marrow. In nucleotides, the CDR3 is TGTGCCAGCATATACCGCACCGGGGAGCTGTTTTTT. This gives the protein CASIYRTGELFF.